Each of the 20 T cell receptor beta chains below was sequenced from the same sample in a study of siplizumab effects on memory and regulatory T cells. Profiled with immunoSEQ multiplex PCR; TCRdb holds only in-frame clones, not every one. The table shows some 110,000 clones, with over 90% occurring only once. The sequencing sample was made of Tregs sorted from blood. Every receptor here comes from a human donor in good health.

This clone has just one count. The chain employs TRBV2 and TRBJ2-7; D call uncertain. The V gene lost 7 bases and the J gene lost 0 bases, with 10 bases spanning the gap. The CDR3 is made up of 13 amino acids. Germline values: CDR1 SNHLY, CDR2 FYNNEI. CDR3 nucleotides: TGTGCCAGCAAACCCCCGAGCTCCTACGAGCAGTACTTC. Protein sequence: CASKPPSSYEQYF.

This chain joins TRBV18 and TRBJ1-5, with D unresolved. The CDR3 length is 12 residues. From germline, CDR1 is KGHSH and CDR2 LQKENI. The V gene lost 4 bases and the J gene lost 5 bases, with 6 bases spanning the gap. CDR3 in DNA: TGTGCCAGCTCACGCGGGGATCAGCCCCAGCATTTT. As protein: CASSRGDQPQHF. Variable domain in full (rest from reference TRBV18 and TRBJ1-5): NAGVMQNPRHLVRRRGQEARLRCSPMKGHSHVYWYRQLPEEGLKFMVYLQKENIIDESGMPKERFSAEFPKEGPSILRIQQVVRGDSAAYFCASSRGDQPQHFGDGTRLSIL.

The chain has TRBV18 and TRBJ1-4, with D possibly TRBD1 on 5 matching bases. Germline lookup yields CDR1 KGHSH and CDR2 LQKENI. Trimming shortened V by 3 bases and J by 7 bases, and 18 bases separated the two germline ends. The CDR3 runs to 16 residues. The CDR3 DNA is TGTGCCAGCTCACCGACTACGTTACCCGGGGGTGAAAAACTGTTTTTT. Its translation: CASSPTTLPGGEKLFF.

This CDR3 is CASSQPGGNQPQHF. For the CDR3, the DNA is TGCGCCAGCAGCCAGCCGGGGGGCAATCAGCCCCAGCATTTT. This rearrangement joins TRBV4-1 to TRBJ1-5, with D maybe TRBD1 (5 bases). The CDR3 length is 14 residues. Germline loops: CDR1 MGHRA, CDR2 YSYEKL. The ends were cut back, 3 bases at V and 2 bases at J, with 8 bases in the middle.

J is TRBJ2-3 and V is TRBV9; 8 bases align to TRBD2. The CDR3 spans 16 residues. Germline loops: CDR1 SGDLS, CDR2 YYNGEE. Trimming took 4 bases from V and 1 from J; bases not matched to a gene: 8. CDR3 loop: CASSLSPRGGTDTQYF. The CDR3 nucleotides read TGTGCCAGCAGCCTCTCTCCGCGGGGGGGCACAGATACGCAGTATTTT.

In its sample, this clone was seen once. The chain carries TRBV4-2 and TRBJ1-6; D not resolved. Trimming stripped 1 base from V and 8 bases from J, with 6 bases between. Germline CDR1 LGHNA, CDR2 YNFKEQ. The CDR3 contains 13 residues. The CDR3 region is CASSQGPDSPLHF. Written as DNA, the CDR3 is TGTGCCAGCAGCCAAGGCCCGGATTCACCCCTCCACTTT.

This sequence joins TRBV7-9 and TRBJ2-1; 8 bases match TRBD1. This CDR3 has 16 amino acids. The germline V gene has CDR1 SEHNR and CDR2 FQNEAQ (reference sequence). The V gene end was trimmed by 3 bases and the J gene end by 6 bases; junction bases not matched to a gene: 10. CDR3 region: CASSFTFGQGVNEQFF. In nucleotides, the CDR3 is TGTGCCAGCAGCTTCACCTTCGGACAGGGAGTCAATGAGCAGTTCTTC.

V is TRBV19 and J is TRBJ2-3; D is undetermined. Germline-derived CDR1 and CDR2 are LNHDA and SQIVND (reference sequence). Trimming removed 1 base from V and 2 bases from J, with 13 bases in between. The CDR3 is 16 residues long. The DNA for the CDR3 is TGTGCCAGTAGTATAGGTCGGCGAAGGGACACAGATACGCAGTATTTT. Translating gives CASSIGRRRDTDTQYF.

This clone has just one count. The chain recombines TRBV27 with TRBJ2-1; D is unresolved. The CDR3 sequence is 13 residues long. Germline lookup yields CDR1 MNHEY and CDR2 SMNVEV (reference sequence). V was clipped by 2 bases and J by 2 bases, with 4 bases between them. The chain's CDR3 is CASSLSPYNEQFF. The CDR3 region has the DNA TGTGCCAGCAGTTTAAGTCCCTACAATGAGCAGTTCTTC.

This chain uses TRBV7-2 with TRBJ2-7; D is undetermined. Trimming took off 2 bases at V and 3 bases at J, with 11 bases between the two ends. Germline V gene lookup returns CDR1 SGHTA and CDR2 FQGNSA. The CDR3 consists of 14 residues. The CDR3 is CASSLLGPGYEQYF. Written as DNA, the CDR3 is TGTGCCAGCAGCTTACTAGGTCCCGGCTACGAGCAGTACTTC.

The chain couples TRBV2 to TRBJ1-1, with D hard to call. V shed 6 bases and J shed 10 bases, with 21 bases lying between them. The CDR3 sequence is 14 residues long. Per the germline V gene, CDR1 is SNHLY and CDR2 is FYNNEI. CDR3: CASRGGSGNRPAFF. CDR3 coding DNA: TGTGCCAGCAGGGGAGGGAGCGGCAACCGCCCAGCTTTCTTT.

V and J are TRBV9 and TRBJ2-3; 10 nucleotides agree with TRBD2. J was trimmed by 4 bases and V by 0 bases; bases with no gene match: 2. The CDR3 sequence is 15 residues long. Germline V CDR1 and CDR2: SGDLS, YYNGEE. CDR3 region: CASSVASGGPDTQYF. CDR3 nucleotides: TGTGCCAGCAGCGTAGCTAGCGGGGGTCCAGATACGCAGTATTTT.

This rearrangement joins TRBV5-6 to TRBJ1-3; D unresolved. Germline V CDR1 and CDR2: SGHDT, YYEEEE. The CDR3 totals 15 residues. V was clipped by 5 bases and J by 0 bases, with 12 bases between them. The CDR3 sequence: CASSFRSLSGNTIYF. The DNA of the CDR3 is TGTGCCAGCAGTTTCAGATCTCTCTCTGGAAACACCATATATTTT.

The genes are TRBV27 and TRBJ2-5, with 12 bases aligning to TRBD2. The CDR3 runs to 14 residues. CDR1 and CDR2 (germline): MNHEY, SMNVEV (reference sequence). J gave up 4 bases and V 6 bases, and 3 bases lay outside the gene matches. The CDR3 is CASRGLAGGETQYF. The CDR3 DNA follows: TGTGCCAGCAGGGGACTAGCGGGTGGAGAGACCCAGTACTTC.

This CDR3 reads CASSLSRDLWGGYTF. DNA of the CDR3: TGTGCCAGCAGTTTATCGCGGGACCTATGGGGTGGCTACACCTTC. The chain has TRBV27 and TRBJ1-2; TRBD1 is a possible D gene (5 bases). The CDR3 is 15 residues long. Germline V CDR1 and CDR2: MNHEY, SMNVEV (reference sequence). Between the trimmed V and J ends, which lost 0 bases and 7 bases, there was a span of 15 bases.

The chain joins TRBV18 to TRBJ1-1; 10 nucleotides agree with TRBD1. Germline V gene data show CDR1 as KGHSH and CDR2 as LQKENI. With 4 bases clipped from V and 5 bases from J, the junction kept 4 bases outside the gene matches. The CDR3 runs 14 residues. The CDR3 reads CASSRTGGSTEAFF. For the CDR3, the DNA is TGTGCCAGCTCACGGACAGGGGGTAGTACTGAAGCTTTCTTT. The full variable domain, rest sourced from reference TRBV18 and TRBJ1-1, is NAGVMQNPRHLVRRRGQEARLRCSPMKGHSHVYWYRQLPEEGLKFMVYLQKENIIDESGMPKERFSAEFPKEGPSILRIQQVVRGDSAAYFCASSRTGGSTEAFFGQGTRLTVV.

This clone was observed a few times. The chain recombines TRBV15 with TRBJ2-1; 12 positions match TRBD2. Losses at the gene ends were 4 bases for V and 9 bases for J; bases not matched to a gene: 7. CDR3 length equals 15 residues. The germline V gene has CDR1 LNHNV and CDR2 YYDKDF (reference sequence). CDR3 amino acids: CATSKRLAGELEQFF. In DNA form, the CDR3 reads TGTGCCACCAGCAAGAGACTAGCGGGAGAACTTGAGCAGTTCTTC.

The chain joins TRBV5-4 to TRBJ2-3, with TRBD2 matching over 7 bases. V lost 7 bases, J lost 2 bases, and 7 bases stayed unmatched. The V gene's germline CDR1 is SGHNT and CDR2 YYREEE (reference sequence). The CDR3 is 14 amino acids. The CDR3 sequence: CASGLGGYTDTQYF. DNA for the CDR3: TGTGCCAGCGGACTCGGGGGGTACACAGATACGCAGTATTTT. Full variable domain (rest looked up from reference TRBV5-4 and TRBJ2-3): ETGVTQSPTHLIKTRGQQVTLRCSSQSGHNTVSWYQQALGQGPQFIFQYYREEENGRGNFPPRFSGLQFPNYSSELNVNALELDDSALYLCASGLGGYTDTQYFGPGTRLTVL.

This chain uses TRBV19 with TRBJ1-5; unclear D gene. This CDR3 contains 14 residues. The germline gives CDR1 LNHDA, CDR2 SQIVND (reference sequence). Trimming stripped 3 bases from V and 0 bases from J, with 6 bases between. CDR3 region: CASSISGSNQPQHF. The CDR3 region has the DNA TGTGCCAGTAGTATTTCAGGTAGCAATCAGCCCCAGCATTTT.

The chain has TRBV9 and TRBJ1-1, with D possibly matching TRBD1 (5 bases). CDR3 size: 14 residues. Germline-derived CDR1 and CDR2 are SGDLS and YYNGEE. V gave up 1 base and J gave up 5 bases, with 12 bases separating them. CDR3 sequence reads: CASSVRGVVTEAFF. The CDR3 bases are TGTGCCAGCAGCGTACGGGGGGTAGTAACTGAAGCTTTCTTT.